These 25 T cell receptor beta chains share one sample of origin, sequenced in a study of blood T cell repertoires in COVID-19. Generated by immunoSEQ multiplex PCR, the TCRdb table keeps only in-frame clones and is missing some. The sample yields about 200,000 clones, around 89% seen once. The specimen was PBMCs or T cells enriched from blood (not recorded which). All receptors derive from a woman aged 18-29 years who had recovered from COVID-19.

The rearrangement links TRBV5-1 to TRBJ1-2; a weak D match, TRBD1 (6 bases). Germline assignment: CDR1 SGHRS and CDR2 YFSETQ. This CDR3 has 13 amino acids. Deletions cut 0 bases from V and 3 bases from J, with 6 bases between. For the CDR3, the DNA is TGCGCCAGCAGCTTGGAGGGGGACTATGGCTACACCTTC. As protein: CASSLEGDYGYTF.

The chain employs TRBV2 and TRBJ1-1; no reliable D call. The CDR3 extends over 14 amino acids. V lost 0 bases to trimming and J lost 6 bases, with 11 bases between them. Germline loops: CDR1 SNHLY, CDR2 FYNNEI. This CDR3 reads CASSEALRLSEAFF. DNA of the CDR3: TGTGCCAGCAGTGAAGCGCTTCGGTTGTCTGAAGCTTTCTTT.

CDR3 residues: CASSQVKETQYF. The CDR3 DNA reads TGTGCCAGCAGCCAAGTAAAAGAGACCCAGTACTTC. The V gene is TRBV3-1 (or the pseudogene TRBV3-2), the J gene TRBJ2-5; D is ambiguous. The CDR3 runs to 12 residues. V lost 1 base, J lost 3 bases, and 3 bases lay in between. CDR1 is LGHDT and CDR2 is YNNKEL in the germline V gene (reference sequence).

This clone was detected only once. V gene TRBV19 combines with J gene TRBJ2-1; possibly TRBD1 for D (5 bases). The CDR3 extends over 15 amino acids. Germline V gene sequence: CDR1 LNHDA, CDR2 SQIVND (reference sequence). V lost 1 base to trimming and J lost 0 bases, with 7 bases between them. The CDR3 sequence: CASSIAGNSYNEQFF. The CDR3 nucleotides read TGTGCCAGTAGTATAGCAGGGAACTCCTACAATGAGCAGTTCTTC.

The chain couples TRBV6-5 to TRBJ1-2; tentative D call: TRBD1 (5 bases). The germline CDR1 and CDR2 sequences are MNHEY and SVGAGI. The CDR3 contains 14 residues. Between the trimmed V and J ends, which lost 6 bases and 8 bases, there was a span of 19 bases. CDR3 loop: CASRIGAWGGGYTF. The DNA of the CDR3 is TGTGCCAGCAGAATAGGGGCTTGGGGTGGCGGCTACACCTTC.

This chain links TRBV27 with TRBJ2-7; no clear D. V lost 7 bases, J lost 0 bases, and 13 bases lay in between. CDR1 and CDR2 from the germline V gene are MNHEY and SMNVEV (reference sequence). The CDR3 has 14 residues. CDR3 region: CASTTLGGSYEQYF. Written as DNA, the CDR3 is TGTGCCAGCACTACCCTCGGCGGCTCCTACGAGCAGTACTTC.

This clone has a single count. V is TRBV6-1 and J is TRBJ1-2, with TRBD1 matching 8 bases. This CDR3 region has 15 residues. Germline loops: CDR1 MNHNS, CDR2 SASEGT. J gave up 6 bases and V 3 bases, and 9 bases lay outside the gene matches. CDR3: CASSERTGSIHGYTF. The CDR3 coding sequence is TGTGCCAGCAGTGAGCGGACAGGGAGTATCCATGGCTACACCTTC.

The gene calls are TRBV2 and TRBJ2-2; D possibly corresponds to TRBD1 (7 bases). The CDR3 contains 14 residues. Germline values: CDR1 SNHLY, CDR2 FYNNEI. V lost 8 bases and J 3 bases, leaving 13 bases between the germline ends. The CDR3 bases are TGTGCCAGCGGGGGCAGGGGGGACACCGGGGAGCTGTTTTTT. Translating it yields CASGGRGDTGELFF.

The V call is TRBV3-1 (or the pseudogene TRBV3-2), the J call TRBJ2-7; D gene ambiguous. Germline CDR1 reads LGHDT; CDR2 reads YNNKEL (reference sequence). With 4 bases removed from V and 4 bases from J, the gap between germline ends came to 5 bases. CDR3 size: 11 residues. The CDR3 DNA reads as TGTGCCAGCAGCCCCGGGTACGAGCAGTACTTC. Its protein product is CASSPGYEQYF.

The chain has TRBV30 and TRBJ2-2; 9 bases align to TRBD1. CDR1 GTSNPN and CDR2 SVGIG come from the germline V gene (reference sequence). This CDR3 spans 14 amino acids. J gave up 7 bases and V 6 bases, and 9 bases lay outside the gene matches. The CDR3 region is CACLIGQGFGELFF. CDR3 DNA sequence: TGTGCCTGTCTCATCGGACAGGGGTTCGGGGAGCTGTTTTTT.

CDR3 nucleotides: TGTGCCAGCACCCTTAGCTCCGGGACAGCGCTTAATCAGCCCCAGCATTTT. Its protein is CASTLSSGTALNQPQHF. The rearrangement links TRBV28 to TRBJ1-5; 7 bases align to TRBD1. The CDR3 runs to 17 residues. Germline CDR1 reads MDHEN; CDR2 reads SYDVKM. J gave up 4 bases and V 7 bases, and 16 bases lay outside the gene matches.

The chain couples TRBV14 to TRBJ2-7; 8 nucleotides agree with TRBD2. Germline V gene data show CDR1 as SGHDN and CDR2 as FVKESK. The CDR3 has 14 amino acids. Germline trimming cut 4 bases from V and 3 bases from J; bases unmatched to any gene: 5. The CDR3 reads CASSPSGTSYEQYF. For the CDR3, the DNA is TGTGCCAGCAGCCCCTCCGGGACTAGCTACGAGCAGTACTTC.

The V gene is TRBV5-1, the J gene TRBJ1-2, with 8 bases that match TRBD1. CDR3 length: 16 amino acids. With 0 bases clipped from V and 5 bases from J, the junction kept 9 bases outside the gene matches. The V gene's germline CDR1 is SGHRS and CDR2 YFSETQ. The CDR3 nucleotides are TGCGCCAGCAGCTTGGAAACAGGGGGTAGTTATTATGGCTACACCTTC. Its protein product is CASSLETGGSYYGYTF.

V usage is TRBV2 and J usage is TRBJ1-5; D might be TRBD1 (6 bases). CDR3 length: 13 residues. Germline V CDR1 and CDR2: SNHLY, FYNNEI. V was pared by 5 bases and J by 7 bases, with 12 bases between. This CDR3 reads CASSPGVRQPQHF. CDR3 sequence (DNA): TGTGCCAGCAGTCCAGGGGTTAGGCAGCCCCAGCATTTT.

The chain carries TRBV28 and TRBJ2-7; tentatively, D is TRBD2 (6 bases). Trimming took 4 bases from V and 0 from J, leaving 22 bases between them. The CDR3 totals 18 residues. CDR1 is MDHEN, CDR2 SYDVKM, per germline. The CDR3 region is CASSSPWVGRGGSYEQYF. The CDR3 DNA follows: TGTGCCAGCAGTTCTCCTTGGGTGGGGCGGGGAGGCTCCTACGAGCAGTACTTC.

In regard to this clone: A much larger clone differs from this one at a single base, so this may be a read error. The same CDR3 is also encoded by other DNA sequences in this sample. The chain uses TRBV6-4 and TRBJ2-3, with 14 positions matching TRBD2. This CDR3 spans 15 amino acids. Trimming cost V 4 bases and J 3 bases; bases outside gene matches: 0. Per germline, CDR1 MRHNA and CDR2 SNTAGT. DNA for the CDR3: TGTGCCAGCAGTGGGACTAGCGGGGGGACAGATACGCAGTATTTT. It yields the protein CASSGTSGGTDTQYF.

The chain couples TRBV28 to TRBJ1-6; D is possibly TRBD1 (5 bases). Germline loops: CDR1 MDHEN, CDR2 SYDVKM. The germline V and J ends were trimmed by 5 bases and 7 bases, with 15 bases remaining between them. The CDR3 covers 15 residues. CDR3 in amino acids: CASSTFGQGNSPLHF. CDR3 DNA sequence: TGTGCCAGCAGTACCTTTGGCCAGGGAAATTCACCCCTCCACTTT.

The chain joins TRBV2 to TRBJ1-1; D may be TRBD1 (6 bases). The V end was cut by 2 bases, the J end by 1 base, with 17 bases between. The length of the CDR3 is 17 residues. The germline V gene encodes CDR1 SNHLY and CDR2 FYNNEI. In nucleotides, the CDR3 is TGTGCCAGCAGTGAATACTTTTCGGGACAAAGGAACACTGAAGCTTTCTTT. Amino acids: CASSEYFSGQRNTEAFF.

The chain links TRBV2 to TRBJ1-1, with no clear D. This CDR3 region has 14 residues. Germline lookup yields CDR1 SNHLY and CDR2 FYNNEI. Trimming removed 2 bases at V and 4 bases at J, with 11 bases between. The CDR3 spells CASSELTLLTEAFF. The CDR3, as DNA: TGTGCCAGCAGTGAATTAACTCTCCTCACTGAAGCTTTCTTT.

The CDR3 DNA reads TGTGCCAGCAGCCAACAAGAGACCCAGTACTTC. It yields the protein CASSQQETQYF. The V and J genes are TRBV9 and TRBJ2-5; D unclear. V lost 4 bases to trimming and J lost 2 bases, with 3 bases between them. The CDR3 spans 11 residues. Germline CDR1 and CDR2: SGDLS and YYNGEE.

This clone showed up just a few times. The chain links TRBV14 to TRBJ2-5, with a possible D match to TRBD2 (5 bases). CDR3 length: 11 amino acids. The V and J ends lost 5 bases and 4 bases respectively, with 5 bases between them. Germline assignment: CDR1 SGHDN and CDR2 FVKESK. The CDR3 is CASSAGETQYF. CDR3 DNA: TGTGCCAGCAGCGCGGGAGAGACCCAGTACTTC.

CDR3 DNA: TGTGCCAGCAGTACTCGACAGGAAACTACCTACGAGCAGTACTTC. Encoded protein: CASSTRQETTYEQYF. The rearrangement links TRBV27 to TRBJ2-7, with D possibly matching TRBD1 (6 bases). The CDR3 has 15 residues. V was cut by 5 bases and J by 2 bases, with 16 bases left in between. Germline CDR1 is MNHEY and CDR2 is SMNVEV (reference sequence).

This chain connects TRBV7-9 to TRBJ2-2; the D gene is possibly TRBD1 (6 bases). Per the germline V gene, CDR1 is SEHNR and CDR2 is FQNEAQ (reference sequence). This CDR3 is built from 14 residues. V lost 5 bases to trimming and J lost 5 bases, with 12 bases between them. The CDR3 nucleotides read TGTGCCAGCAGCCGTACTACAGGGACCGGGGAGCTGTTTTTT. Protein sequence: CASSRTTGTGELFF.

This clone came up once. This rearrangement joins TRBV3-1 (or the pseudogene TRBV3-2) to TRBJ2-3; 8 positions agree with TRBD2. Germline V gene data show CDR1 as LGHDT and CDR2 as YNNKEL (reference sequence). The CDR3 runs 18 residues. With V trimmed by 6 bases and J by 6 bases, 20 bases remained unmatched. The CDR3 DNA reads TGTGCCAGCAGTTATCGGGGTTGGGGACTAGGGCGGAAGGATACGCAGTATTTT. It is translated as CASSYRGWGLGRKDTQYF.

V gene TRBV28 combines with J gene TRBJ1-2; D perhaps matches TRBD1 (6 bases). Trimming pared 7 bases from V and 7 bases from J, leaving 19 bases between. Germline V gene data show CDR1 as MDHEN and CDR2 as SYDVKM. The CDR3 loop spans 14 amino acids. CDR3 residues: CASIHGGGGGGYTF. The CDR3, as DNA: TGTGCCAGCATCCACGGCGGGGGCGGGGGTGGCTACACCTTC.